The 7 T cell receptor beta chains reported below all come from one sample, sequenced in a study of T-cell memory formation after mild COVID-19. TCRdb recomputed calls from the 5' RACE reads with MiXCR, one row per CDR3 protein. Altogether 150,000 to 200,000 distinct CDR3 sequences are present, around a third being singletons, with the ten largest covering around 12%. What was sequenced was PBMCs or a T cell subset sorted from them (not recorded which). These receptor sequences come from an adult woman who had mild COVID-19 (a few samples of this study predate the infection). Cell type and time point are not known.

This chain joins TRBV5-1 and TRBJ1-3; 7 nucleotides match TRBD1. The germline CDR1 and CDR2 sequences are SGHRS and YFSETQ. Trimming cost V 4 bases and J 0 bases; bases outside gene matches: 7. The CDR3 is 16 residues long. CDR3 coding DNA: TGCGCCAGCAGCGGTGGGACAGCGAGCTCTGGAAACACCATATATTTT. Amino acid sequence: CASSGGTASSGNTIYF.

This chain links TRBV6-5 with TRBJ2-3, with D possibly matching TRBD2 (5 bases). The CDR3 contains 13 residues. Germline values: CDR1 MNHEY, CDR2 SVGAGI. The V and J ends lost 1 base and 4 bases respectively, with 6 bases between them. Here the CDR3 reads CASSYLGADTQYF. In nucleotides, the CDR3 is TGTGCCAGCAGTTACTTGGGAGCAGATACGCAGTATTTT.

DNA of the CDR3: TGTGCCAGCAGCCAAGATCTGGCGGCAAATTACGAGCAGTACTTC. This translates into CASSQDLAANYEQYF. This chain connects TRBV4-2 to TRBJ2-7; D remains ambiguous. This CDR3 is built from 15 residues. Germline V gives CDR1 LGHNA, CDR2 YNFKEQ. The V and J ends lost 0 bases and 4 bases respectively, with 13 bases between them.

The V call is TRBV20-1, the J call TRBJ2-5; 8 bases agree with TRBD1. The V gene end was trimmed by 3 bases and the J gene end by 1 base; junction bases not matched to a gene: 4. From germline, CDR1 is DFQATT and CDR2 SNEGSKA (reference sequence). The CDR3 runs to 14 residues. Written as DNA, the CDR3 is TGCAGTGCTAGGGGGACAGGCTTCCAAGAGACCCAGTACTTC. Its protein product is CSARGTGFQETQYF.

The sample holds a few counts of this clonotype. The rearrangement uses TRBV12-3 or TRBV12-4 and TRBJ2-5; D is uncertain. V gave up 4 bases and J gave up 4 bases, with 10 bases separating them. The CDR3 extends over 13 amino acids. CDR3 region: CASSSIGPETQYF. The CDR3 DNA reads as TGTGCCAGCAGTTCAATAGGCCCAGAGACCCAGTACTTC.

J is TRBJ1-1 and V is TRBV3-1, with 11 bases lining up with TRBD1. Trimming took 5 bases from V and 3 from J; bases not matched to a gene: 17. Germline loops: CDR1 LGHDT, CDR2 YNNKEL (reference sequence). CDR3 size: 19 residues. As DNA, the CDR3 is TGTGCCAGCAGCGGACAGGGGGCGTTTTCCCTTGGGGGGCACACTGAAGCTTTCTTT. Its protein product is CASSGQGAFSLGGHTEAFF.

This clonotype has just a few counts. The chain joins TRBV6-5 to TRBJ2-4; TRBD2 matches 10 bases. The CDR3 spans 19 residues. The germline V gene encodes CDR1 MNHEY and CDR2 SVGAGI. The trim removed 7 bases at V and 0 bases at J, leaving 15 bases unmatched. This chain's CDR3 is CASTPRPSGSYLAKNIQYF. The CDR3 DNA reads as TGTGCCAGCACCCCCAGGCCTAGCGGGAGTTACCTAGCCAAAAACATTCAGTACTTC.